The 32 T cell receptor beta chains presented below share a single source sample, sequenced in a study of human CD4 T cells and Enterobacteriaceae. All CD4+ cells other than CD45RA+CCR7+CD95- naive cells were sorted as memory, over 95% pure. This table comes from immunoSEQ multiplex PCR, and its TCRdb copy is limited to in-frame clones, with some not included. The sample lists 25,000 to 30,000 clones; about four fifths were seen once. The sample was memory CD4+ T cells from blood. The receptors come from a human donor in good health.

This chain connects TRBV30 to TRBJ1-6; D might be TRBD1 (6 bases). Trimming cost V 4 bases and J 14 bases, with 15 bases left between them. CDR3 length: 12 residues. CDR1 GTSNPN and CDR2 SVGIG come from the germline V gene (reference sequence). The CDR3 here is CAWTRTSGALHF. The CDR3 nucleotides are TGTGCCTGGACTCGGACCTCAGGGGCCCTCCACTTT.

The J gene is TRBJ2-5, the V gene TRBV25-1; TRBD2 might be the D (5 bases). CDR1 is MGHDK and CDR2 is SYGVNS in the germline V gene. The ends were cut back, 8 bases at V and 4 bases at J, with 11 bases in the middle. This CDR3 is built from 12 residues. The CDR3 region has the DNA TGTGCCAGCGCCCCCCGGGGAGAGACCCAGTACTTC. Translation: CASAPRGETQYF.

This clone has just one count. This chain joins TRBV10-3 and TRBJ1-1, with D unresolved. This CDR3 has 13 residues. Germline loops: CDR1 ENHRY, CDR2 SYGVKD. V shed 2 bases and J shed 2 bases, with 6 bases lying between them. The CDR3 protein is CAISENSNTEAFF. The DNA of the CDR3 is TGTGCCATCAGTGAGAACAGTAACACTGAAGCTTTCTTT.

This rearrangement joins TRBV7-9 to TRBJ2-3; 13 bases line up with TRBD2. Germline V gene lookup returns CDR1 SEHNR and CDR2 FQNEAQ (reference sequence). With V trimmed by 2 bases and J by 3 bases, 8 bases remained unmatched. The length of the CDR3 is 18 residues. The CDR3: CASSLPFRLAGGTDTQYF. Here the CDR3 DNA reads TGTGCCAGCAGCTTACCCTTTCGACTAGCGGGAGGTACAGATACGCAGTATTTT.

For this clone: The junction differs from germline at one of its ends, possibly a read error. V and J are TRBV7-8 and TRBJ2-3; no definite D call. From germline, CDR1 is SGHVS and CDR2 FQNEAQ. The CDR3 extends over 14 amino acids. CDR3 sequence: CASSLAPSTDAQYF. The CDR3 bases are TGTGCCAGCAGCTTAGCCCCCTCCACAGATGCGCAGTATTTT. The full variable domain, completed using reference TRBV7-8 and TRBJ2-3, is GAGVSQSPRYKVAKRGQDVALRCDPISGHVSLFWYQQALGQGPEFLTYFQNEAQLDKSGLPSDRFFAERPEGSVSTLKIQRTQQEDSAVYLCASSLAPSTDAQYFGPGTRLTVL.

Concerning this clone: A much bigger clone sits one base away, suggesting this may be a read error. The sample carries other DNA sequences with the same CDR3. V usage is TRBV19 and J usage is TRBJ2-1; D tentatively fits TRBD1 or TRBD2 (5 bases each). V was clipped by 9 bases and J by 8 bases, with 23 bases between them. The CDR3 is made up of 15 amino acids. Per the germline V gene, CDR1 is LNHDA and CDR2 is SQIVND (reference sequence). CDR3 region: CARGVPDGDDHEQFF. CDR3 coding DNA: TGTGCCAGGGGGGTCCCAGACGGGGACGACCATGAGCAGTTCTTC.

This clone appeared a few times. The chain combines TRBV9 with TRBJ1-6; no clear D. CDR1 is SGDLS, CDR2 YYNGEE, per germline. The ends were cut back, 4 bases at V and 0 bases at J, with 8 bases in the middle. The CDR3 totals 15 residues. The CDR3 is CASSSVSSYNSPLHF. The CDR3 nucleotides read TGTGCCAGCAGCAGTGTAAGCTCCTATAATTCACCCCTCCACTTT.

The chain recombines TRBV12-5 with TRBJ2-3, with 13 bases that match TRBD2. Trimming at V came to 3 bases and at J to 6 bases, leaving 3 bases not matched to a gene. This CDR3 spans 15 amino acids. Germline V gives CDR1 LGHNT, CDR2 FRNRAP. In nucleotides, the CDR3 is TGTGCTAGTGGTTTACTAGCGGGGGGGCGGGATACGCAGTATTTT. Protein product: CASGLLAGGRDTQYF.

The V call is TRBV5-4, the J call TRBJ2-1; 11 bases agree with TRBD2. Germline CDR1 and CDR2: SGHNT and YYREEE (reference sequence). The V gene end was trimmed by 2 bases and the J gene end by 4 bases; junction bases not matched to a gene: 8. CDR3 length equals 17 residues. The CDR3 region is CASSFLRGTSGYNEQFF. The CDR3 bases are TGTGCCAGCAGCTTTTTACGCGGGACTAGCGGATACAATGAGCAGTTCTTC.

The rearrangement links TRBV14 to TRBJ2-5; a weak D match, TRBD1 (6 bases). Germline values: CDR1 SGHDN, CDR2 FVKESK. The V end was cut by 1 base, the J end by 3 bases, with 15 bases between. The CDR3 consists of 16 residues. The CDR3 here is CASSQGSGHRKETQYF. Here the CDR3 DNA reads TGTGCCAGCAGCCAAGGGTCGGGACATCGGAAAGAGACCCAGTACTTC.

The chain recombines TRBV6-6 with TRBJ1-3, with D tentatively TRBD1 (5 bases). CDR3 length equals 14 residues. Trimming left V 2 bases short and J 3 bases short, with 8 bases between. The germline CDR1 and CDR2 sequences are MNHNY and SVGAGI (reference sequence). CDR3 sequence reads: CASSYQGGGNTIYF. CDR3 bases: TGTGCCAGCAGTTACCAGGGTGGTGGAAACACCATATATTTT.

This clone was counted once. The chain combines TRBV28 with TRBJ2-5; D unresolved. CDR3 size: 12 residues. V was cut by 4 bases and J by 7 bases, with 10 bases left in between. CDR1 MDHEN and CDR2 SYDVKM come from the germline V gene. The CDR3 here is CASSSTVGTQYF. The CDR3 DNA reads TGTGCCAGCAGTTCGACGGTCGGGACCCAGTACTTC.

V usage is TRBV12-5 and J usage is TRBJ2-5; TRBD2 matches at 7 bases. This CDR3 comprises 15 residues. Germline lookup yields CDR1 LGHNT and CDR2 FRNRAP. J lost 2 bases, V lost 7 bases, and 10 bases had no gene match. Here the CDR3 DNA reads TGTGCTAGTGCGGCGGGGGAGAGGTGGCAAGAGACCCAGTACTTC. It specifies CASAAGERWQETQYF. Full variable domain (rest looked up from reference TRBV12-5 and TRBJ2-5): DARVTQTPRHKVTEMGQEVTMRCQPILGHNTVFWYRQTMMQGLELLAYFRNRAPLDDSGMPKDRFSAEMPDATLATLKIQPSEPRDSAVYFCASAAGERWQETQYFGPGTRLLVL.

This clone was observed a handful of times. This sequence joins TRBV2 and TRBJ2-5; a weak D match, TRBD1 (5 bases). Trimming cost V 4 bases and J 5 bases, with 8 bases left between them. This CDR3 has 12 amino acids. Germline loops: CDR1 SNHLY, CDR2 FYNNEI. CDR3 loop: CASSGQRETQYF. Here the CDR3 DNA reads TGTGCCAGCAGTGGACAGAGGGAGACCCAGTACTTC.

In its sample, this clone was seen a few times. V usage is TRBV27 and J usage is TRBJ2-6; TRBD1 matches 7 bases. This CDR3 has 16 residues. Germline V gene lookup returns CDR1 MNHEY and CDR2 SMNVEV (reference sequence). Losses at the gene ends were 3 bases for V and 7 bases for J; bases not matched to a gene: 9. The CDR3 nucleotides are TGTGCCAGCAGTTTCGTCAGCACAGGGGTCGCCAACGTCCTGACTTTC. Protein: CASSFVSTGVANVLTF.

CDR3 bases: TGTGCCAGCAGCGAGCAGGATGCTCAGAACACTGAAGCTTTCTTT. Translation gives CASSEQDAQNTEAFF. This chain connects TRBV7-9 to TRBJ1-1; D gene unclear. Germline V gene data show CDR1 as SEHNR and CDR2 as FQNEAQ (reference sequence). V gave up 5 bases and J gave up 1 base, with 14 bases separating them. This CDR3 is built from 15 residues. Supplemented by reference TRBV7-9 and TRBJ1-1, the full variable domain reads DTGVSQNPRHKITKRGQNVTFRCDPISEHNRLYWYRQTLGQGPEFLTYFQNEAQLEKSRLLSDRFSAERPKGSFSTLEIQRTEQGDSAMYLCASSEQDAQNTEAFFGQGTRLTVV.

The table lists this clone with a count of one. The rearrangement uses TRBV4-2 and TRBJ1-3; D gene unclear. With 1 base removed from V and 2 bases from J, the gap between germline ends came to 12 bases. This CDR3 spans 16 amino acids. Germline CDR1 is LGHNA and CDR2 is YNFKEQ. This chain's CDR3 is CASSQAKHTAGNTIYF. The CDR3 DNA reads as TGTGCCAGCAGCCAAGCCAAACACACCGCTGGAAACACCATATATTTT.

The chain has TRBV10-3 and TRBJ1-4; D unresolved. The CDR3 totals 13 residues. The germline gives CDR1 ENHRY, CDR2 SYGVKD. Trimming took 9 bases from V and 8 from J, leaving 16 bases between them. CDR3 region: CAMRRADEEKLFF. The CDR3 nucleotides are TGTGCCATGCGGCGTGCGGACGAGGAAAAACTGTTTTTT.

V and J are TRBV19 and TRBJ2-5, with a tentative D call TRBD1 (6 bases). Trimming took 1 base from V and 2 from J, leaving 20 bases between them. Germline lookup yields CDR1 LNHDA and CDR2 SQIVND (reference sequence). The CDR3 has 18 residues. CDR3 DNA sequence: TGTGCCAGTAGTATAGGGGGCCAGGGGCGAGGAAGACAAGAGACCCAGTACTTC. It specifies CASSIGGQGRGRQETQYF.

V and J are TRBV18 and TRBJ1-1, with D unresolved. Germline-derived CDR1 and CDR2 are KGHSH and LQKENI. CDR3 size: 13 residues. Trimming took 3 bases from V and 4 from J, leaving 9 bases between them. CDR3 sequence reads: CASSPPMGTEAFF. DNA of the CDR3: TGTGCCAGCTCACCCCCTATGGGCACTGAAGCTTTCTTT.

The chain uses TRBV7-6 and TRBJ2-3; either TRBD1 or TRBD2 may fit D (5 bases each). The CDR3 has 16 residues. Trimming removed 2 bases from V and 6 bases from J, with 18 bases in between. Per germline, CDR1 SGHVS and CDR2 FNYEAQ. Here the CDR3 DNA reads TGTGCCAGCAGCTTATTTGGGGTCTCTGGGACCGATACGCAGTATTTT. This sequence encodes CASSLFGVSGTDTQYF.

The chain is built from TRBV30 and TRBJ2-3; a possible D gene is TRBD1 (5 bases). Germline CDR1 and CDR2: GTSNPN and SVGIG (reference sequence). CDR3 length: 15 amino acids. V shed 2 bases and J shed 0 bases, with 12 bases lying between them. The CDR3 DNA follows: TGTGCCTGGAGTAGGAGTGGGGCGAGCACAGATACGCAGTATTTT. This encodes CAWSRSGASTDTQYF.

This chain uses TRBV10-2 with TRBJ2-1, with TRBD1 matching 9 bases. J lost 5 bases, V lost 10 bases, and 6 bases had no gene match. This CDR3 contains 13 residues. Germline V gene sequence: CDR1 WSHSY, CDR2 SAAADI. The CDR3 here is CATWTGEDNEQFF. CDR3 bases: TGCGCCACCTGGACAGGGGAGGACAATGAGCAGTTCTTC.

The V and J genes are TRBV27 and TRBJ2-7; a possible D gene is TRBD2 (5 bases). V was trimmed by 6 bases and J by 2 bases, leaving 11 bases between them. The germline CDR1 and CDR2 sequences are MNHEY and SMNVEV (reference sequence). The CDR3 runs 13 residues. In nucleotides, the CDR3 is TGTGCCAGCAGAACCGGGAACGCCTACGAGCAGTACTTC. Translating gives CASRTGNAYEQYF.

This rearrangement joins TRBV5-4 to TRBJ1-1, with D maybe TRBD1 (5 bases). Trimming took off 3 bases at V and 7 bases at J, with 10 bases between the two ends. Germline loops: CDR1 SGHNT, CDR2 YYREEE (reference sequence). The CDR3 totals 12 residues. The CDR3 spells CASSSGLYEAFF. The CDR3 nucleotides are TGTGCCAGCAGCTCGGGGCTATATGAAGCTTTCTTT.

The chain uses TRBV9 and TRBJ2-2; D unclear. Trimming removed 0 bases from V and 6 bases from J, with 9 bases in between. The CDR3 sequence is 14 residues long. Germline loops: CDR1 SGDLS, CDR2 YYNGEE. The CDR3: CASSVGTPPGELFF. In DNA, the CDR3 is TGTGCCAGCAGCGTAGGGACGCCCCCCGGGGAGCTGTTTTTT.

The CDR3 nucleotides read TGTGCCAGCACTCGATACCCGAACACTGAAGCTTTCTTT. It encodes CASTRYPNTEAFF. This sequence joins TRBV28 and TRBJ1-1; no firm D call. The germline CDR1 and CDR2 sequences are MDHEN and SYDVKM. V was clipped by 7 bases and J by 1 base, with 10 bases between them. The CDR3 contains 13 residues.

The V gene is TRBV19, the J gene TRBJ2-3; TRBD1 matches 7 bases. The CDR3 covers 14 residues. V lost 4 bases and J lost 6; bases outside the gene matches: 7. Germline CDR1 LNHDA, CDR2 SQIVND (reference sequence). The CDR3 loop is CASSTRQGSDTQYF. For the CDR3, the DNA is TGTGCCAGTAGTACCCGACAGGGCTCGGATACGCAGTATTTT.

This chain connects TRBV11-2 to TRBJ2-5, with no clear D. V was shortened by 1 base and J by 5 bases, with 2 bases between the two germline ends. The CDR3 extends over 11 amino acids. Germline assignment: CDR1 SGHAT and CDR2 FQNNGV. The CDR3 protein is CASSLGETQYF. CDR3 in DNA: TGTGCCAGCAGCTTAGGGGAGACCCAGTACTTC.

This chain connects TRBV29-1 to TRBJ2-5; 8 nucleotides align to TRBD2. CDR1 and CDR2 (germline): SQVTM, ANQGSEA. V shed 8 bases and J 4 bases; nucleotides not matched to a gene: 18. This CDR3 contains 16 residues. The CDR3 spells CSSKGGPTRGGETQYF. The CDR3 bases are TGCAGCTCCAAGGGGGGCCCCACACGGGGGGGAGAGACCCAGTACTTC.

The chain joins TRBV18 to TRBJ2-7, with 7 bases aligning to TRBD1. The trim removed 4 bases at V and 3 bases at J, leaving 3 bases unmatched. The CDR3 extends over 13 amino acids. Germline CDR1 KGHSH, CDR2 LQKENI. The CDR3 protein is CASSQGASYEQYF. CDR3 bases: TGTGCCAGCTCACAGGGGGCCAGCTACGAGCAGTACTTC.

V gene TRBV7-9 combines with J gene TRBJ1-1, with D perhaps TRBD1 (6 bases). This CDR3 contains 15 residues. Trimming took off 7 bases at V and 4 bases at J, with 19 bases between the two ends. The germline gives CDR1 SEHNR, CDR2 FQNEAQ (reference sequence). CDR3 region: CASTNGGAEATEAFF. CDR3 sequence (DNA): TGTGCCAGCACCAACGGGGGGGCGGAGGCCACTGAAGCTTTCTTT. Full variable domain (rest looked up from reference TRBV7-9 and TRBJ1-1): DTGVSQNPRHKITKRGQNVTFRCDPISEHNRLYWYRQTLGQGPEFLTYFQNEAQLEKSRLLSDRFSAERPKGSFSTLEIQRTEQGDSAMYLCASTNGGAEATEAFFGQGTRLTVV.